This is a list of T cell receptor beta chains from one sample in a study of CD8+CD57+ T cells in acquired aplastic anemia. TCRdb reprocessed the reads via MiXCR and lists one record per CDR3 protein. Of a few hundred thousand distinct CDR3 sequences listed, 60% to 65% are singletons. The sample was sorted CD4+, CD8+, or CD8+CD57+ T cells (not recorded which) from PBMCs. Receptors were obtained from a human donor in good health. The CDR3 runs from the conserved cysteine through the conserved F or W. D genes are given only for firm matches. Size values are once, few and many counts, or a class for expanded clones, and some rows have none.

V gene	J gene	clone size	D gene	CDR3 length	CDR3 DNA	CDR3 protein
TRBV19	TRBJ1-2	-	-	13	TGTGCCAGTAGTATCGACGGAAACTATGGCTACACCTTC	CASSIDGNYGYTF
TRBV2	TRBJ2-7	-	-	14	TGTGCCAGCAGTGAGAATTTACAGGGCTACGAGCAGTACTTC	CASSENLQGYEQYF
TRBV15	TRBJ1-6	-	-	15	TGTGCCGCCAGCAGCTTGAAGGGATATAATTCACCCCTCCACTTT	CAASSLKGYNSPLHF
TRBV7-9	TRBJ2-1	-	-	14	TGTGCCAGCAGCTTAGCGGTTGATGGCCATGAGCAGTTCTTC	CASSLAVDGHEQFF
TRBV7-8	TRBJ1-3	once	-	16	TGTGCCAGCAGCTTCGCAGCAGGGTTCGGTGGAAACACCATATATTTT	CASSFAAGFGGNTIYF
TRBV19	TRBJ1-2	many	-	16	TGTGCCAGTAGTATACGGCCAATGGGAGCTAACTATGGCTACACCTTC	CASSIRPMGANYGYTF
TRBV29-1	TRBJ2-7	-	TRBD2	13	TGCAGCGTAGCGGGTAGCGGGGACTACGAGCAGTACTTC	CSVAGSGDYEQYF
TRBV2	TRBJ1-2	-	TRBD1	13	TGTGCCAGCAGTGGGGACAGGTCCTATGGCTACACCTTC	CASSGDRSYGYTF
TRBV2	TRBJ2-2	-	TRBD1	15	TGTGCCAGCAGCGCTCGACAGGGGGCGGGAGGGGAGCTGTTTTTT	CASSARQGAGGELFF
TRBV24-1	TRBJ1-2	-	-	13	TGTGCCACCAGTGAGAGCCAGGCTCGGGGCTACACCTTC	CATSESQARGYTF
TRBV7-9	TRBJ2-7	-	-	13	TGTGCCAGCGGCCCGCCGGACTCCTACGAGCAGTACTTC	CASGPPDSYEQYF
TRBV5-1	TRBJ2-7	-	-	15	TGCGCCAGCAGCTTCTCACGGTCTAGTACATCCGAGCAGTACTTC	CASSFSRSSTSEQYF
TRBV7-2	TRBJ2-6	-	-	14	TGTGCCAGCACCTCAGGGTATGGGGCCAACGTCCTGACTTTC	CASTSGYGANVLTF
TRBV20-1	TRBJ2-7	many	TRBD1	16	TGCAGTGCTATTGAGCCAATCGGGACAGTCCCCTACGAGCAGTACTTC	CSAIEPIGTVPYEQYF
TRBV7-9	TRBJ2-5	many	-	13	TGTGCCAGCAGCTTAGTAGGAGCGGAGACCCAGTACTTC	CASSLVGAETQYF
TRBV12-5	TRBJ1-5	many	-	15	TGTGCTAGTGGGGAGGGGTTTCACAGCAATCAGCCCCAGCATTTT	CASGEGFHSNQPQHF
TRBV19	TRBJ2-7	-	-	16	TGTGCCAGTAGTTCTGCAGGACAGAAAGGAACCTACGAGCAGTACTTC	CASSSAGQKGTYEQYF
TRBV24-1	TRBJ2-3	-	TRBD2	15	TGTGCCACCAGCCTTAGCGGGGGAAGCACAGATACGCAGTATTTT	CATSLSGGSTDTQYF
TRBV27	TRBJ2-7	-	TRBD2	15	TGTGCCAGCACACCGGGACTAGCGGGGGGCTACGAGCAGTACTTC	CASTPGLAGGYEQYF